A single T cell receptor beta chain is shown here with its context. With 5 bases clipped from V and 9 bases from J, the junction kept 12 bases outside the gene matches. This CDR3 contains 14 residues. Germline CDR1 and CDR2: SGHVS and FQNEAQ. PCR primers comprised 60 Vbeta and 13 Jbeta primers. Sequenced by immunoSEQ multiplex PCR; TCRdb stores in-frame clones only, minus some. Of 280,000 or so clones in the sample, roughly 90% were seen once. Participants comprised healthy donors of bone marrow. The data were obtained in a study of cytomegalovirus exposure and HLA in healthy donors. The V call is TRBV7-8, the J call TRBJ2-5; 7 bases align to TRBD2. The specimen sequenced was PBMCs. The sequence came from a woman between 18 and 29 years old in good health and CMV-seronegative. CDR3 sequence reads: CASSATTTRGAQYF. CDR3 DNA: TGTGCCAGCAGCGCGACGACTACTCGGGGGGCCCAGTACTTC.